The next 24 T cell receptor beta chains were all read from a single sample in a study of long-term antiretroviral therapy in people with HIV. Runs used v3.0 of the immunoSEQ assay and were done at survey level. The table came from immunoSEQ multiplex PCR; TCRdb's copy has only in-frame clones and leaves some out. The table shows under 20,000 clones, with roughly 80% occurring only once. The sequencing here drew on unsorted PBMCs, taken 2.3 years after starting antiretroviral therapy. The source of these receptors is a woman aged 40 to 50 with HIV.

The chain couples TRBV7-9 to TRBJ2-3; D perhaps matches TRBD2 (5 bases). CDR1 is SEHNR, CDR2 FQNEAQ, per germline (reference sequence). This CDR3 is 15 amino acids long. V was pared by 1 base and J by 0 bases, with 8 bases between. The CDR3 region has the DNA TGTGCCAGCAGCTTAGGGACTGGTAGCACAGATACGCAGTATTTT. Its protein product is CASSLGTGSTDTQYF.

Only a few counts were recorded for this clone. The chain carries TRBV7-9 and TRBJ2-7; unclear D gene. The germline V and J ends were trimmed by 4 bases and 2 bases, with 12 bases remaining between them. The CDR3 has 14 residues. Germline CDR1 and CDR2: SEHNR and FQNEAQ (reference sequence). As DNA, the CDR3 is TGTGCCAGCAGCTATTCCGGACGGGCCTACGAGCAGTACTTC. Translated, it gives CASSYSGRAYEQYF. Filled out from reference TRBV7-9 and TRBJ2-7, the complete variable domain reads DTGVSQNPRHKITKRGQNVTFRCDPISEHNRLYWYRQTLGQGPEFLTYFQNEAQLEKSRLLSDRFSAERPKGSFSTLEIQRTEQGDSAMYLCASSYSGRAYEQYFGPGTRLTVT.

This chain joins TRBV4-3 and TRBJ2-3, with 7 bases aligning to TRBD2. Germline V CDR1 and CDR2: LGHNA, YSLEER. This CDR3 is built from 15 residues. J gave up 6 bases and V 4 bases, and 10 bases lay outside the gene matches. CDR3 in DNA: TGCGCCAGCAGCCGGACTAGTGATATTAGGGATACGCAGTATTTT. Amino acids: CASSRTSDIRDTQYF.

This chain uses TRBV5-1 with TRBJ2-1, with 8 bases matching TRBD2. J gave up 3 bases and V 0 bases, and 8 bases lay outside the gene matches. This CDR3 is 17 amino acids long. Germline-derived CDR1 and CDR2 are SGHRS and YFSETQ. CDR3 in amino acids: CASSLGPQAGDYNEQFF. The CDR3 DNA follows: TGCGCCAGCAGCTTGGGCCCACAAGCGGGAGACTACAATGAGCAGTTCTTC. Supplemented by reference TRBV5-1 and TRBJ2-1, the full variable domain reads KAGVTQTPRYLIKTRGQQVTLSCSPISGHRSVSWYQQTPGQGLQFLFEYFSETQRNKGNFPGRFSGRQFSNSRSEMNVSTLELGDSALYLCASSLGPQAGDYNEQFFGPGTRLTVL.

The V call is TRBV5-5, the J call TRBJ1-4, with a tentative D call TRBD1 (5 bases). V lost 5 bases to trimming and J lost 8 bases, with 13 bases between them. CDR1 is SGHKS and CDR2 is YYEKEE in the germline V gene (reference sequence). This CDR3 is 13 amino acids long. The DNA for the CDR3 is TGTGCCAGCAGGTTCGTCGGGGGAGAAAAACTGTTTTTT. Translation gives CASRFVGGEKLFF.

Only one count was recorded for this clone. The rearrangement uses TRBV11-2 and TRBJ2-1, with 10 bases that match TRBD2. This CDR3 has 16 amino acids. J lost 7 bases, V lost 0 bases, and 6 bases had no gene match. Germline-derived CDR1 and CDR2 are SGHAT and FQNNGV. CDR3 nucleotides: TGTGCCAGCAGCTTAGATTTGGCTAGCGGGGGAAATGAGCAGTTCTTC. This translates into CASSLDLASGGNEQFF.

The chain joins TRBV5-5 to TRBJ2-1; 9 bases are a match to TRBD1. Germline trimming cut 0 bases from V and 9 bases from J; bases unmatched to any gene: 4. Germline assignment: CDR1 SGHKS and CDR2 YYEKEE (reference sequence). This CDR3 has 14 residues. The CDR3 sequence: CASSLGTGAGEQFF. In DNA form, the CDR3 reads TGTGCCAGCAGCTTGGGGACAGGGGCTGGTGAGCAGTTCTTC.

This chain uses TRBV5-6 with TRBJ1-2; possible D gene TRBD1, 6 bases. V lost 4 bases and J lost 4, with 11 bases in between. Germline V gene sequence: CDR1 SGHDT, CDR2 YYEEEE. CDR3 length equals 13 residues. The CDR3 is CASSPGQPYGYTF. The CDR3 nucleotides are TGTGCCAGCAGCCCCGGACAGCCCTATGGCTACACCTTC.

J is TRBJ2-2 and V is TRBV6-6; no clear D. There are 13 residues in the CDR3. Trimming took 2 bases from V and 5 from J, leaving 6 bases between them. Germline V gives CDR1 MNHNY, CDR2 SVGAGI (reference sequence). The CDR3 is CASSYKETGELFF. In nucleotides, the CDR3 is TGTGCCAGCAGTTACAAGGAGACCGGGGAGCTGTTTTTT.

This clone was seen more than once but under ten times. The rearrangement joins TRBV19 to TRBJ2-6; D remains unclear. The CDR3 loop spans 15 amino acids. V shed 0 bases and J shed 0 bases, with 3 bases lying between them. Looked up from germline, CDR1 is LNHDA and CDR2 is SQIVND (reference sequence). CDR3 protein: CASSIEGSGANVLTF. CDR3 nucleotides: TGTGCCAGTAGTATAGAGGGCTCTGGGGCCAACGTCCTGACTTTC.

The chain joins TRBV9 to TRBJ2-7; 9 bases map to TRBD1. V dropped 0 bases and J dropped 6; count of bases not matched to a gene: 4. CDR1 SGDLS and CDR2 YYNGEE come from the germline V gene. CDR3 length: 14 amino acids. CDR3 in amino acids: CASSVGDRVGEQYF. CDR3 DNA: TGTGCCAGCAGCGTAGGGGACAGGGTTGGCGAGCAGTACTTC.

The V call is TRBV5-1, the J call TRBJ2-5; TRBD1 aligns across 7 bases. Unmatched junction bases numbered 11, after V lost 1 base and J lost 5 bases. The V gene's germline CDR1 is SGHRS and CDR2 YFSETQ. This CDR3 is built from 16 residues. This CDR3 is CASSLSIGEGGETQYF. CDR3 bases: TGCGCCAGCAGCTTGAGTATAGGGGAAGGGGGCGAGACCCAGTACTTC.

CDR3 DNA: TGTGCCTGGAGGGACAGGTTCGATTCACCCCTCCACTTT. Translation gives CAWRDRFDSPLHF. The chain combines TRBV30 with TRBJ1-6; TRBD1 aligns across 7 bases. Germline loops: CDR1 GTSNPN, CDR2 SVGIG (reference sequence). The V and J ends lost 3 bases and 8 bases, in that order; junction bases with no gene match: 4. The CDR3 is made up of 13 amino acids.

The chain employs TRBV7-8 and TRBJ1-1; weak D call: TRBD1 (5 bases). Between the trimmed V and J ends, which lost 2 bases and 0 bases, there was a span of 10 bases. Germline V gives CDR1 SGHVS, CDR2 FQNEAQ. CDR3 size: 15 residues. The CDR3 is CASSLTQALNTEAFF. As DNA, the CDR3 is TGTGCCAGCAGCTTAACACAGGCATTGAACACTGAAGCTTTCTTT.

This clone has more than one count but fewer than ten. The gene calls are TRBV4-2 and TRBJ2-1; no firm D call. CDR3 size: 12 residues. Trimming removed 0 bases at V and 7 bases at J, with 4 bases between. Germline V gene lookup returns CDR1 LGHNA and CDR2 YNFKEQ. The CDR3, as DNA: TGTGCCAGCAGCCAAGATCAGAATGAGCAGTTCTTC. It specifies CASSQDQNEQFF.

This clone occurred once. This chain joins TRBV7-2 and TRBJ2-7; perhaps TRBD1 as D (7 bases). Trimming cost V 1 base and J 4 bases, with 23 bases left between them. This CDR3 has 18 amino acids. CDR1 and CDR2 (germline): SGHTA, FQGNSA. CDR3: CASSLVAHRQGGVYEQYF. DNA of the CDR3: TGTGCCAGCAGCTTAGTGGCACATCGGCAGGGGGGAGTGTACGAGCAGTACTTC.

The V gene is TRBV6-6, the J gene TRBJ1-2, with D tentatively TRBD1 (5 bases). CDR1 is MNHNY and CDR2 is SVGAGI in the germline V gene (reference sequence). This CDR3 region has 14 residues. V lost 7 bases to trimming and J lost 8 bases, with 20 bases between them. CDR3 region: CASTPVGTPYGYTF. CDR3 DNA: TGTGCCAGCACCCCTGTTGGGACTCCCTACGGCTACACCTTC.

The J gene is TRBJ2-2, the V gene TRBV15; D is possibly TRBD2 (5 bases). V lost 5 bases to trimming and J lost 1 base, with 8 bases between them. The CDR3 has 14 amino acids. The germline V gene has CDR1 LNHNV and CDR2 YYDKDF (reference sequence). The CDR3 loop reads CATSGGGNTGELFF. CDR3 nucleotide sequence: TGTGCCACCAGCGGAGGAGGGAACACCGGGGAGCTGTTTTTT.

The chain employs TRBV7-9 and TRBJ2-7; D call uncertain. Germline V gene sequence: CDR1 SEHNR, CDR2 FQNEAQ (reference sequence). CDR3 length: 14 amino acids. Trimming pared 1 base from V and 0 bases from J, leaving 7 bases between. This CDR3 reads CASSLEPGSYEQYF. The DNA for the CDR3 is TGTGCCAGCAGCTTAGAACCAGGCTCCTACGAGCAGTACTTC. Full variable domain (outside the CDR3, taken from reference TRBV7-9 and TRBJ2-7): DTGVSQNPRHKITKRGQNVTFRCDPISEHNRLYWYRQTLGQGPEFLTYFQNEAQLEKSRLLSDRFSAERPKGSFSTLEIQRTEQGDSAMYLCASSLEPGSYEQYFGPGTRLTVT.

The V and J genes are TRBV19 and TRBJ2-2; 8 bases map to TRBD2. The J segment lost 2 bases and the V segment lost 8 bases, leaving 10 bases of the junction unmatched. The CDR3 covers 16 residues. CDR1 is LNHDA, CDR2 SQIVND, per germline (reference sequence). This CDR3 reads CASGPLAGRNTGELFF. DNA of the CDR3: TGTGCCAGTGGCCCTTTAGCGGGACGTAACACCGGGGAGCTGTTTTTT.

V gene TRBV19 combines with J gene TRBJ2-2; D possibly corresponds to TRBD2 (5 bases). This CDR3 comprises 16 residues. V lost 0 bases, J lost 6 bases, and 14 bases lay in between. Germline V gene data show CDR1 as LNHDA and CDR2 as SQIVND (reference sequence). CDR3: CASSIDSVSGSGELFF. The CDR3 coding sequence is TGTGCCAGTAGTATAGATAGTGTGTCGGGGTCCGGGGAGCTGTTTTTT. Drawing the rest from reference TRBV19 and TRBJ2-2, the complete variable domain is DGGITQSPKYLFRKEGQNVTLSCEQNLNHDAMYWYRQDPGQGLRLIYYSQIVNDFQKGDIAEGYSVSREKKESFPLTVTSAQKNPTAFYLCASSIDSVSGSGELFFGEGSRLTVL.

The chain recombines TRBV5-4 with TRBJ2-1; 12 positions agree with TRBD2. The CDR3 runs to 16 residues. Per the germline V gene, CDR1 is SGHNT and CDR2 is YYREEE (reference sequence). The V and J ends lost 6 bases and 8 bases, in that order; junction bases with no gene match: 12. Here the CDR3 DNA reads TGTGCCAGCAAACAGGGTCAGACTAGCGGGAGCCATGAGCAGTTCTTC. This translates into CASKQGQTSGSHEQFF.

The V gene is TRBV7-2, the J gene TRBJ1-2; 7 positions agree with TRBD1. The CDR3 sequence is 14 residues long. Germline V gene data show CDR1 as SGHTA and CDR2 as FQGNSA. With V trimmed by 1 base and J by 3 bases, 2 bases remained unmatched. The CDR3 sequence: CASSLGGQDYGYTF. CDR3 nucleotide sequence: TGTGCCAGCAGCTTAGGAGGACAGGACTATGGCTACACCTTC.

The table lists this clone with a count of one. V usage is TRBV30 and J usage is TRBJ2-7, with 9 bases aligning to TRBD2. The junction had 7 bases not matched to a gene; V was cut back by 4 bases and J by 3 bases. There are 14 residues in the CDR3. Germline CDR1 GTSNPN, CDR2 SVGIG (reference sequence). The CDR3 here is CAWNTGTSLYEQYF. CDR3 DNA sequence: TGTGCCTGGAACACCGGGACTAGCCTCTACGAGCAGTACTTC.